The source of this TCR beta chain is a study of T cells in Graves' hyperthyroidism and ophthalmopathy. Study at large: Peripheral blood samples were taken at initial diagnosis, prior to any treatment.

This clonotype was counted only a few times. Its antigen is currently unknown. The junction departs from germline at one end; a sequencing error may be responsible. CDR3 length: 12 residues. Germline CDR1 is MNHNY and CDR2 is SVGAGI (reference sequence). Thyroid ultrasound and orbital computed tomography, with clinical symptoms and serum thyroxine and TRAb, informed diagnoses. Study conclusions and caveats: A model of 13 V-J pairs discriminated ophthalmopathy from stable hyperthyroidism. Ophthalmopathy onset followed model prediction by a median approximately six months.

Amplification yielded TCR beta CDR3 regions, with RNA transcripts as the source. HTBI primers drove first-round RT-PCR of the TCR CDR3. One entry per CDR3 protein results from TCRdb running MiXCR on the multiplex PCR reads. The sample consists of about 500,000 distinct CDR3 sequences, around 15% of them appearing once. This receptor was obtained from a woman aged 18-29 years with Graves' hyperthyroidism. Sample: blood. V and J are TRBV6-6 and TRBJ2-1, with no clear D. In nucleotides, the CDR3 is TGTGCCGGCAGTTCCTCGATGTATGAGCAGTTCTTC. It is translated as CAGSSSMYEQFF.